A selection of T cell receptor beta chains follows, all from one sample in a study of shared clonotypes between healthy human individuals. The repertoire was sequenced with immunoSEQ multiplex PCR; TCRdb's copy has only in-frame clones and lacks some. Seen here are 2 million to 2.5 million clones, approximately 95% observed once, and the top ten hold 0.1% to 0.15%. Sequencing was performed on naive CD4+ T cells sorted from blood. The source is a man younger than 35 in good health. Both conserved end residues are trimmed from each CDR3. A D gene is named only where the DNA matches it firmly.

v_gene,j_gene,d_gene,CDR3aa
TRBV28,TRBJ2-7,NA,ASSTGGQGEYYEQY
TRBV2,TRBJ2-1,NA,SWGQNNEQF
TRBV13,TRBJ1-6,TRBD1,ASSFGDRGSNSPLH
TRBV10-3,TRBJ2-3,TRBD1,ATRDRGLSTDTQY
TRBV30,TRBJ1-2,NA,AWSFEGPHGYT
TRBV5-1,TRBJ2-2,NA,ASSQDTSVAGELF
TRBV28,TRBJ2-7,NA,ASSSQGGTGGVTEQY
TRBV6-1,TRBJ1-5,NA,ASSKTHSNQPQH
TRBV6-6,TRBJ2-7,TRBD1,ASSYGDRVSYEQY
TRBV6-5,TRBJ2-5,NA,ASSPDTQRENQY
TRBV11-2,TRBJ2-7,NA,ASKRGLETYEQY
TRBV27,TRBJ2-3,NA,ASSLLATDTQY
TRBV4-3,TRBJ1-3,NA,ASSQGDKSSGNTIY
TRBV11-3,TRBJ2-3,NA,ASSLFSTDTQY
TRBV7-3,TRBJ2-3,TRBD1,ASSLRGRVTDTQY
TRBV7-6,TRBJ2-7,TRBD1,ASSSIQGYEQY
TRBV11-2,TRBJ2-3,NA,ASSSPSSDTQY
TRBV7-2,TRBJ1-1,TRBD1,ASSLGDRRNEAF
TRBV19,TRBJ2-2,NA,ASSFWTNTGELF
TRBV4-3,TRBJ2-1,TRBD2,ASSQDGGLAGVNNEQF
TRBV5-1,TRBJ2-2,NA,ASSPTTGNTGELF
TRBV14,TRBJ2-7,NA,ASSQWLAGIYEQY
TRBV27,TRBJ2-5,NA,ASDRVGRRGETQY
TRBV19,TRBJ2-7,TRBD2,ASSATSGGYEQY
TRBV30,TRBJ1-2,TRBD1,AWRESGTGSGYT
TRBV5-5,TRBJ2-7,NA,ASSPQYEQY
TRBV27,TRBJ2-1,TRBD1,ASNHAGTGFFGNEQF
TRBV6-5,TRBJ1-1,TRBD1,ASSGGQGAGKAF
TRBV29-1,TRBJ2-1,NA,SVDRGSNEQF
TRBV5-1,TRBJ2-5,NA,ASSLEGREETQY
TRBV28,TRBJ2-5,TRBD1,ASKEGARETQY
TRBV27,TRBJ1-4,NA,ASSFRRGGLLF